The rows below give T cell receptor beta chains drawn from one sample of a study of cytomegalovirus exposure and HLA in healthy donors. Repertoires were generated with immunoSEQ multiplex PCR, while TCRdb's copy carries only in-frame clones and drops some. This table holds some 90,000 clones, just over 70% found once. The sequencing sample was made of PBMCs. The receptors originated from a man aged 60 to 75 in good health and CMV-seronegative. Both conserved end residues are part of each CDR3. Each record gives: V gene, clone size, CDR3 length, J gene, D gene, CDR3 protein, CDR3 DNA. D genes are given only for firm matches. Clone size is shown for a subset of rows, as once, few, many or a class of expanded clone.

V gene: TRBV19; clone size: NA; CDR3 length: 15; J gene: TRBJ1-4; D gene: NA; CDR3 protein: CASTPGITTNEKLFF; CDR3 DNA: TGTGCCAGTACCCCGGGGATCACAACTAATGAAAAACTGTTTTTT
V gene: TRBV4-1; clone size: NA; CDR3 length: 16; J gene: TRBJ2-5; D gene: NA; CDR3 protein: CASSQGRGIRQETQYF; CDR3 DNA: TGCGCCAGCAGCCAAGGACGGGGGATACGCCAAGAGACCCAGTACTTC
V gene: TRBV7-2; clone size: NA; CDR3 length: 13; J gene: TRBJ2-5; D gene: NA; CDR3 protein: CASSGHLQETQYF; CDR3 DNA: TGTGCCAGCAGCGGACACCTCCAAGAGACCCAGTACTTC
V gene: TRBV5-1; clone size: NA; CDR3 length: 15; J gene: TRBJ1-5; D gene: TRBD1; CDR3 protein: CASRADRVSNQPQHF; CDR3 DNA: TGCGCCAGCAGGGCAGACAGGGTAAGCAATCAGCCCCAGCATTTT
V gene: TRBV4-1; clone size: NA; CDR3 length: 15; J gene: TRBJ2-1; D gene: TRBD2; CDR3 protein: CASSQEAGATREQFF; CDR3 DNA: TGCGCCAGCAGCCAAGAAGCGGGAGCTACGCGTGAGCAGTTCTTC
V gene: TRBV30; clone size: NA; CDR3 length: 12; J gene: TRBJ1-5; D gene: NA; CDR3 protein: CAWSYSNQPQHF; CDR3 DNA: TGTGCCTGGAGCTATAGCAATCAGCCCCAGCATTTT
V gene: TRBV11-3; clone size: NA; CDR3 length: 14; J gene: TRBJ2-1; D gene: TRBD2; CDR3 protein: CASSSSRTGGEQFF; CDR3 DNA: TGTGCCAGCAGCTCCTCAAGGACGGGGGGGGAGCAGTTCTTC
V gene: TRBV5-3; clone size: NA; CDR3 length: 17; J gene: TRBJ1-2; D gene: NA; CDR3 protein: CARSFCPAIIWDYGYTF; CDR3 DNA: TGTGCCAGAAGCTTTTGTCCAGCGATCATATGGGACTATGGCTACACCTTC
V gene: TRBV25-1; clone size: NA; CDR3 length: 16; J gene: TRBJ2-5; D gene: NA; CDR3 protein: CASSERGGPSRETQYF; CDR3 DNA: TGTGCCAGCAGTGAACGTGGAGGTCCCTCCCGGGAGACCCAGTACTTC
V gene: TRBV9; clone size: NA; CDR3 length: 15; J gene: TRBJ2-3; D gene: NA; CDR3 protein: CASSSRVWGTDTQYF; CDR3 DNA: TGTGCCAGCAGCTCCCGGGTTTGGGGCACAGATACGCAGTATTTT
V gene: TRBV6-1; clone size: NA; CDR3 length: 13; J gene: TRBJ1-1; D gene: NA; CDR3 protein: CASSASGNTEAFF; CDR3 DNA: TGTGCCAGCAGCGCCTCGGGAAACACTGAAGCTTTCTTT
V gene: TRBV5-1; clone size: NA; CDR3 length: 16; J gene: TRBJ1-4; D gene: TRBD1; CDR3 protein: CASSLLARTGDEKLFF; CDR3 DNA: TGCGCCAGCAGCTTGCTTGCTAGGACAGGGGACGAAAAACTGTTTTTT
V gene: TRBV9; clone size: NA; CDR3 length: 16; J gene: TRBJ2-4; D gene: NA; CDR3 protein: CASSVEYRARADIQYF; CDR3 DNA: TGTGCCAGCAGCGTAGAATACCGGGCCAGGGCGGACATTCAGTACTTC
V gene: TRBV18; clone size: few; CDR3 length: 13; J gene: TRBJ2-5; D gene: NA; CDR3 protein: CASSLQTEETQYF; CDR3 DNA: TGTGCCAGCTCACTACAGACAGAAGAGACCCAGTACTTC
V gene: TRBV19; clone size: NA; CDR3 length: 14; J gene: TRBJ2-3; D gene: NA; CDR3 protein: CASTDTISTDTQYF; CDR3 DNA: TGTGCCAGTACCGACACAATTAGCACAGATACGCAGTATTTT
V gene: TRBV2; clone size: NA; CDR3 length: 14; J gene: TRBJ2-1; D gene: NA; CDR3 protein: CASSEERVRNEQFF; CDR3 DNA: TGTGCCAGCAGTGAGGAGCGGGTTCGCAATGAGCAGTTCTTC
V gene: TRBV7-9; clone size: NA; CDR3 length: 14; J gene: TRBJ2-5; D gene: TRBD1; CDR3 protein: CASSFSGGEETQYF; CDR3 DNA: TGTGCCAGCAGCTTTTCAGGGGGCGAAGAGACCCAGTACTTC
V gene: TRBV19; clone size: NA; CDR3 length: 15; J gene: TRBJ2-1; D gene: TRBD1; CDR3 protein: CASSINGQGYNEQFF; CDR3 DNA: TGTGCCAGTAGTATTAATGGACAGGGGTACAATGAGCAGTTCTTC
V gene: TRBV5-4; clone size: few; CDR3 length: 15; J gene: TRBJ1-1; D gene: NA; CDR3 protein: CASSQYPPRRTGAFF; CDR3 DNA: TGCGCCAGCAGCCAGTACCCGCCCCGCAGGACGGGGGCTTTCTTT
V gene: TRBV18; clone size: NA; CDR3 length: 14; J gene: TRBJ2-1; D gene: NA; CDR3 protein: CASSPPSVINEQFF; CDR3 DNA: TGTGCCAGCTCACCACCTAGCGTGATCAATGAGCAGTTCTTC
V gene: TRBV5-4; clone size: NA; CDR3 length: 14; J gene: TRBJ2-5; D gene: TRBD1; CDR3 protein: CASSLVTGEETQYF; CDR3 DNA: TGTGCCAGCAGCTTGGTGACAGGGGAAGAGACCCAGTACTTC
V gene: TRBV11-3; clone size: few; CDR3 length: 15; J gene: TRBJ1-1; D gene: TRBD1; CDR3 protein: CASSLEGQENTEAFF; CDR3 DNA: TGTGCCAGCAGCTTAGAGGGACAGGAGAACACTGAAGCTTTCTTT
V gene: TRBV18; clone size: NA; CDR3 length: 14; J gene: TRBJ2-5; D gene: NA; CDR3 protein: CASSPGSLKETQYF; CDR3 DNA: TGTGCCAGCTCACCCGGGTCCTTAAAAGAGACCCAGTACTTC
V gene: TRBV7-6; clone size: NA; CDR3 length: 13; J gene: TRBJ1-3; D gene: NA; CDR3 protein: CASSTNRVDTIYF; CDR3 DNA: TGTGCCAGCAGCACAAACAGGGTAGACACCATATATTTT
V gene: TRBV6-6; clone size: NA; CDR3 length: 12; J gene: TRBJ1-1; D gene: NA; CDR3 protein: CASTSGDTEAFF; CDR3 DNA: TGTGCCAGCACCTCGGGAGACACTGAAGCTTTCTTT
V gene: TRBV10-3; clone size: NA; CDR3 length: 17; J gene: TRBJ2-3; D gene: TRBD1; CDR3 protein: CAISESPTGGRLNTQYF; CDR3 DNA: TGTGCCATCAGTGAGTCGCCGACAGGGGGGCGCTTGAATACGCAGTATTTT
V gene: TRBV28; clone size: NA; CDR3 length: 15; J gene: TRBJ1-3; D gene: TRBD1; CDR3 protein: CASSLGTGSGNTIYF; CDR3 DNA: TGTGCCAGCAGCCTAGGGACAGGCTCTGGAAACACCATATATTTT
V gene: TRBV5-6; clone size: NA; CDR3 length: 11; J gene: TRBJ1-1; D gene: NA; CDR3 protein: CASSFSTEAFF; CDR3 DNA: TGTGCCAGCAGCTTTAGCACTGAAGCTTTCTTT
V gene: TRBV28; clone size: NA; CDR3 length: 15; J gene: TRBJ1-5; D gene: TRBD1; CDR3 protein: CASSERTGSNQPQHF; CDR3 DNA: TGTGCCAGCAGTGAGCGGACAGGGAGCAATCAGCCCCAGCATTTT
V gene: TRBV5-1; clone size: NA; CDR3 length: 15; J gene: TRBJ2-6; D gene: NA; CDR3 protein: CASSLTGTGANVLTF; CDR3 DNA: TGCGCCAGCAGCTTGACAGGAACCGGGGCCAACGTCCTGACTTTC
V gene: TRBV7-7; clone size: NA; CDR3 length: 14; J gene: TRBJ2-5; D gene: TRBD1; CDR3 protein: CASSPDRAEETQYF; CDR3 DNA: TGTGCTAGCAGCCCCGACAGGGCTGAGGAGACCCAGTACTTC
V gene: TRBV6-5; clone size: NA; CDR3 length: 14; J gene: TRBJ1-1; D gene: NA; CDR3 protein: CASYDLTGSSEAFF; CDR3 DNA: TGTGCCAGCTACGATCTTACAGGGTCCTCTGAAGCTTTCTTT
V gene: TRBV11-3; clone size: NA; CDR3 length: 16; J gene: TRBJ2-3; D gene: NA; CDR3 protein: CASSPGGTLDTDTQYF; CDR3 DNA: TGTGCCAGCAGCCCCGGCGGGACCTTGGACACAGATACGCAGTATTTT
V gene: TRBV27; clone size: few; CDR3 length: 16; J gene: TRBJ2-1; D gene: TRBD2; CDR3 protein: CASSLKLAGAYNEQFF; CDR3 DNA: TGTGCCAGCAGTTTAAAACTAGCGGGGGCCTACAATGAGCAGTTCTTC
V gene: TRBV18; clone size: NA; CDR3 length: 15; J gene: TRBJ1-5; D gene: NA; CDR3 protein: CASSLGTLGGQPQHF; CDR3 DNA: TGTGCCAGCTCCCTGGGGACCCTGGGGGGTCAGCCCCAGCATTTT
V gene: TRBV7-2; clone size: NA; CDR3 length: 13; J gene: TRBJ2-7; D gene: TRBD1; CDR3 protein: CASSQGQIHEQYF; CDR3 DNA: TGTGCCAGCAGCCAGGGACAGATCCACGAGCAGTACTTC
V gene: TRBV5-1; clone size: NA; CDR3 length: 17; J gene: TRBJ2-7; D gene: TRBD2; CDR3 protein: CASSLGLAGFLAYEQYF; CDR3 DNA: TGCGCCAGCAGCTTAGGACTAGCGGGATTCCTCGCCTACGAGCAGTACTTC
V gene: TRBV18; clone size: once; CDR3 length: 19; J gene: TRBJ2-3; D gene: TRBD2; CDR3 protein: CASSPRLAGGGLRSDTQYF; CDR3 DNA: TGTGCCAGCTCACCTCGACTAGCGGGGGGCGGCTTACGTTCGGATACGCAGTATTTT
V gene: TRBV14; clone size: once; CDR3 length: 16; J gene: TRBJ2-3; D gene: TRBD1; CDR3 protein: CASSQDWTGRRTTQYF; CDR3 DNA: TGTGCCAGCAGCCAAGATTGGACAGGTAGGAGGACAACGCAGTATTTT
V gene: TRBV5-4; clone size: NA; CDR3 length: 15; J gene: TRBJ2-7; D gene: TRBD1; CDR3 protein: CASSLVGQGAYEQYF; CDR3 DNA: TGTGCCAGCAGCTTGGTGGGGCAGGGGGCCTACGAGCAGTACTTC
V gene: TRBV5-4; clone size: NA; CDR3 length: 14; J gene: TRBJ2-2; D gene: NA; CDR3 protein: CASSEGGTTGELFF; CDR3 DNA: TGTGCCAGCTCGGAGGGAGGAACAACCGGGGAGCTGTTTTTT
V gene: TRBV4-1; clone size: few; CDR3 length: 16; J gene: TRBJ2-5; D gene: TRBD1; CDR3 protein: CASSQGSRGGIGAQYF; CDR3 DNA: TGCGCCAGCAGCCAAGGAAGCCGAGGGGGCATAGGGGCCCAGTACTTC
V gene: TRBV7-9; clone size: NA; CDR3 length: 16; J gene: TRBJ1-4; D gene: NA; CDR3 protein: CASSSTAGVDYEKLFF; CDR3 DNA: TGTGCCAGCAGCTCCACGGCCGGGGTCGATTATGAAAAACTGTTTTTT
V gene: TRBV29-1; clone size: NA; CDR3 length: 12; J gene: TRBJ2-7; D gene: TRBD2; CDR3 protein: CSARVGGDEQYF; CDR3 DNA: TGCAGCGCAAGAGTGGGAGGGGACGAGCAGTACTTC
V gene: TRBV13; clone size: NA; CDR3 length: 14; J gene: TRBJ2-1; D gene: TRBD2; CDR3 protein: CASSSSGSYNEQFF; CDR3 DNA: TGTGCCAGCAGCTCAAGCGGGAGCTACAATGAGCAGTTCTTC
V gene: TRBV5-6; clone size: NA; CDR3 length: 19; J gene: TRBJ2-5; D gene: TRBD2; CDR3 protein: CASSFPWGLAGGPEETQYF; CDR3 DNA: TGTGCCAGCAGCTTCCCGTGGGGACTAGCGGGGGGGCCCGAAGAGACCCAGTACTTC
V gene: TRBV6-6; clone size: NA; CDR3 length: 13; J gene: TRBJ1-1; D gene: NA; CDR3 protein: CASKPDSGTEAFF; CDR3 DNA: TGTGCCAGCAAACCGGACAGTGGAACTGAAGCTTTCTTT